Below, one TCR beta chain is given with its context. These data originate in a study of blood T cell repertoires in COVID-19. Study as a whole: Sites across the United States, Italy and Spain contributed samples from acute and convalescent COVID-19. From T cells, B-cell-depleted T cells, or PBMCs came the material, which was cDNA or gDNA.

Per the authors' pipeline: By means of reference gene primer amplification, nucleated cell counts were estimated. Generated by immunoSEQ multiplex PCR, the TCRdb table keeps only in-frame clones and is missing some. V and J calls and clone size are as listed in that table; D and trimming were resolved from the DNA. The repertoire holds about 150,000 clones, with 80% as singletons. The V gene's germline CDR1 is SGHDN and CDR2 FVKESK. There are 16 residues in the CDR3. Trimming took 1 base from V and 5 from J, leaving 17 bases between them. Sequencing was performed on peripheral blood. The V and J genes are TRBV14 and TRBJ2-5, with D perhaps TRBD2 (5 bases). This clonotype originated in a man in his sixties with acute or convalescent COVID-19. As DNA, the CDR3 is TGTGCCAGCAGCCAAGGCGGAGCAGGTCGAGGGGAGACCCAGTACTTC. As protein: CASSQGGAGRGETQYF.